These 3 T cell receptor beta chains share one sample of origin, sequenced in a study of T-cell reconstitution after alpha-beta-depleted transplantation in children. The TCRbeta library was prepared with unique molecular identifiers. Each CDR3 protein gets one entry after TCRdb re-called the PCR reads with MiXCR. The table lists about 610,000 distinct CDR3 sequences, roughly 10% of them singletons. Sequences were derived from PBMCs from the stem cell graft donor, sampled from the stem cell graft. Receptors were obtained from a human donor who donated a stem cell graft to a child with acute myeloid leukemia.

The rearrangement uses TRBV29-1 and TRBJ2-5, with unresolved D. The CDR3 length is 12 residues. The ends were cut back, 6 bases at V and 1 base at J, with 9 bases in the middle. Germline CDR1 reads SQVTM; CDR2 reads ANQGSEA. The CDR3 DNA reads TGCAGCGTCATGAAGTCCCAAGAGACCCAGTACTTC. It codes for CSVMKSQETQYF.

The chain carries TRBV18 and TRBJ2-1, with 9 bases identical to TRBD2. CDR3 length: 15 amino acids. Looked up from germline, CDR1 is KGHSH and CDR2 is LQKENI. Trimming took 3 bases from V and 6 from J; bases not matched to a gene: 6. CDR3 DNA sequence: TGTGCCAGCTCACCTCGCCGGCGGGAGGGCAATGAGCAGTTCTTC. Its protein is CASSPRRREGNEQFF.

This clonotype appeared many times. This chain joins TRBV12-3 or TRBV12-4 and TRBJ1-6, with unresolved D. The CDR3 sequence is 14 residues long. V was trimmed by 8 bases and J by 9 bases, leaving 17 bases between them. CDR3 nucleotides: TGTGCCAGCTCTACAGTTCTCTGGGGTTCACCCCTCCACTTT. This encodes CASSTVLWGSPLHF.